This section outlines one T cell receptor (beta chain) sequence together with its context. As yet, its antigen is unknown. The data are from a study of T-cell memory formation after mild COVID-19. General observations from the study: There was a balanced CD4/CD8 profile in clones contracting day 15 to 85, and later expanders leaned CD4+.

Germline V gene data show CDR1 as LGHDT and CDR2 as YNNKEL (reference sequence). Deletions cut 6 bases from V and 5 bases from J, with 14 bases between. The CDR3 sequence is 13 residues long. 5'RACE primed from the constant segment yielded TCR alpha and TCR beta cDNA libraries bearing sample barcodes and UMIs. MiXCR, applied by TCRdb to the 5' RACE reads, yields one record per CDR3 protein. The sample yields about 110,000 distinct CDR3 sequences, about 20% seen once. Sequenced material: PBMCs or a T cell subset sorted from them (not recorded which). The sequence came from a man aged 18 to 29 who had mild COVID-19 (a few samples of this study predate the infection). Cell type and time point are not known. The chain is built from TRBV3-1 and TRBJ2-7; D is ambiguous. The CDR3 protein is CASSLTTWDEQYF. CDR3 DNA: TGTGCCAGCAGTCTGACAACGTGGGACGAGCAGTACTTC.